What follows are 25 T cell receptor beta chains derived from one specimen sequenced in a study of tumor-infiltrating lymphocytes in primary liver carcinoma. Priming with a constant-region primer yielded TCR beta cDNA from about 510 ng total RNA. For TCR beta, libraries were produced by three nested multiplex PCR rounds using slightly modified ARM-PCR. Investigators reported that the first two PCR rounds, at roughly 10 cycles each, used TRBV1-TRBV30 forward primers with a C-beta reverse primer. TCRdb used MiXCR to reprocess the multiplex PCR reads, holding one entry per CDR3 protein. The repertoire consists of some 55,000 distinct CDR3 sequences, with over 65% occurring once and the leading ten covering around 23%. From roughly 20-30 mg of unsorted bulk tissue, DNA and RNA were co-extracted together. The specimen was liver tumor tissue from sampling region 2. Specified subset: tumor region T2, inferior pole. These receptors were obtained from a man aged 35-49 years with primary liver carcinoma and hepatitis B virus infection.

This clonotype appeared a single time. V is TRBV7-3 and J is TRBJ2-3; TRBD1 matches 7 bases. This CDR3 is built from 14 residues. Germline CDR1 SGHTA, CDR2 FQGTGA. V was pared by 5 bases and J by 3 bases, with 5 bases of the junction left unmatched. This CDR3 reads CASSPTGDTDTQYF. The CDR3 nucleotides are TGTGCCAGCAGCCCTACAGGGGATACAGATACGCAGTATTTT.

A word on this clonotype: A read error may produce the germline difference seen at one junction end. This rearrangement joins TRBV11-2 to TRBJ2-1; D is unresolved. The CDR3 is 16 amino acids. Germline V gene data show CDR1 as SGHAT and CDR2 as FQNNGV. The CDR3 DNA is TGTGCCAGCTGCTTGGATATCGGATTAGCAATGGGTGAGCAGTTCTTC. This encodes CASCLDIGLAMGEQFF.

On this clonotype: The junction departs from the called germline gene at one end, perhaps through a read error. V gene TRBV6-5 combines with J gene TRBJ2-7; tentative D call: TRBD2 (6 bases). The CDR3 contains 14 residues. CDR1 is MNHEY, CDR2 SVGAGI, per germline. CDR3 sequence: CTSSYSGLGGEQYF. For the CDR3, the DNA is TGTACCAGCAGTTACTCTGGACTGGGGGGTGAGCAGTACTTC.

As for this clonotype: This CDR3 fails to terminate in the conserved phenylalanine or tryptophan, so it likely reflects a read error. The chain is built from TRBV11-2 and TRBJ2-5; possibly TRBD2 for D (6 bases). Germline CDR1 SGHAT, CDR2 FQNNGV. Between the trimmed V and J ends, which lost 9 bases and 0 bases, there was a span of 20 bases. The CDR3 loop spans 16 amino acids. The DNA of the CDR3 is TGTGCCAGTAGATTTCGGGACTCGGCCCACCAAGAGACCCAGTACCTC. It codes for CASRFRDSAHQETQYL.

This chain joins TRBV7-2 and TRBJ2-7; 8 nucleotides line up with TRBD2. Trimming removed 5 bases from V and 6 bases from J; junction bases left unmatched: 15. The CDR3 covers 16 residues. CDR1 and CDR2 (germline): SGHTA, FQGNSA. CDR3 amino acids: CASSAAPGTRYSEQYF. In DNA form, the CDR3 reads TGTGCCAGCAGCGCCGCCCCCGGGACTAGGTATTCCGAGCAGTACTTC.

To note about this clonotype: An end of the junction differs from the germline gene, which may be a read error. CDR3 amino acids: CAGSEHAVGGYEQYF. The CDR3 DNA follows: TGTGCCGGCAGTGAACATGCGGTGGGGGGGTACGAGCAGTACTTC. The rearrangement uses TRBV6-1 and TRBJ2-7; 7 nucleotides match TRBD2. This CDR3 contains 15 residues. CDR1 and CDR2 from the germline V gene are MNHNS and SASEGT.

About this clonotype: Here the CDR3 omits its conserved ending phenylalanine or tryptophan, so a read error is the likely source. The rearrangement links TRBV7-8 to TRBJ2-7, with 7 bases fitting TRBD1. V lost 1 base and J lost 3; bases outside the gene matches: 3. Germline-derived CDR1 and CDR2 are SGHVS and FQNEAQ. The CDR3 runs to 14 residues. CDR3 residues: CASSLDRGNYEQYL. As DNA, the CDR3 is TGTGCCAGCAGCTTAGACAGGGGAAACTACGAGCAGTACTTA.

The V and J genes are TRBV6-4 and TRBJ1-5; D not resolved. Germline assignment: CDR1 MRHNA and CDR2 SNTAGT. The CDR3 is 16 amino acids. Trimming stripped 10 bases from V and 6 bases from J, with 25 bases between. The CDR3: CATDTFCPYSSQPQHF. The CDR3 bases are TGTGCCACTGACACTTTTTGCCCTTATAGTAGTCAGCCCCAGCATTTT.

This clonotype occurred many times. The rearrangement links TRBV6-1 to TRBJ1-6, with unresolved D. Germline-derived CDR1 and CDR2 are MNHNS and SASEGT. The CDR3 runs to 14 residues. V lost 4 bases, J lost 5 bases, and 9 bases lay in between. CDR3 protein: CASSGWSNNSPLHF. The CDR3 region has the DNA TGTGCCAGCAGTGGATGGTCAAATAATTCACCCCTCCACTTT.

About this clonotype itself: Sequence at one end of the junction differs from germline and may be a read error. CDR3 bases: TGTGCTAGCAGCACTATAGCGGCCGCCTACGAGCAGTTCTTC. Translation: CASSTIAAAYEQFF. This sequence joins TRBV28 and TRBJ2-7; TRBD2 might be the D (6 bases). The DNA matches TRBJ2-1 better at its end, which makes the J call doubtful. This CDR3 has 14 amino acids. Germline CDR1 and CDR2: MDHEN and SYDVKM.

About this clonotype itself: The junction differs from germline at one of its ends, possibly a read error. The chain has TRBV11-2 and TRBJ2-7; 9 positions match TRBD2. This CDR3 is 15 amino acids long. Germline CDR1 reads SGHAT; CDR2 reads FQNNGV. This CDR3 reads CASSLVAGGPYEHYF. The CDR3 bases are TGTGCCAGTAGCTTAGTGGCGGGAGGGCCGTACGAGCACTACTTC.

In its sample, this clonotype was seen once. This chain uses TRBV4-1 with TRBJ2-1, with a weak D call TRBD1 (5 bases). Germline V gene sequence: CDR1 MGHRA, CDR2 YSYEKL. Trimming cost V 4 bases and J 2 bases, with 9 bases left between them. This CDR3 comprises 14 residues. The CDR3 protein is CASSRPRAYNEQFF. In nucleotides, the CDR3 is TGCGCCAGCAGCCGCCCCAGGGCCTACAATGAGCAGTTCTTC.

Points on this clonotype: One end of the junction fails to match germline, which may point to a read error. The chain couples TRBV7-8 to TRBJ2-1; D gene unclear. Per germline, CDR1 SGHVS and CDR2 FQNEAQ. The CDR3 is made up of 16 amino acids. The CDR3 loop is CATRRTPSSSYSEQFF. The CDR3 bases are TGTGCCACCCGGCGAACCCCTTCCTCTTCCTACAGTGAGCAGTTCTTC.

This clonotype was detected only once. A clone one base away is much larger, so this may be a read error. The CDR3 spells CASRHYYEQYF. For the CDR3, the DNA is TGTGCCAGCCGCCACTACTACGAGCAGTACTTC. The genes are TRBV28 and TRBJ2-7, with D uncertain. V dropped 8 bases and J dropped 3 bases, with 8 bases sitting between them. CDR3 size: 11 residues. In germline, CDR1 is MDHEN, CDR2 SYDVKM.

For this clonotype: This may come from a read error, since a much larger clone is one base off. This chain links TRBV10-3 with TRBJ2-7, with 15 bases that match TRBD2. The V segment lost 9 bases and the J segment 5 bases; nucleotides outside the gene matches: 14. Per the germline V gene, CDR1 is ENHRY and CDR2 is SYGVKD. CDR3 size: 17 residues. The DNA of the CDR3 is TGTGCCATAACATCGGGACTAGCGGGAGGTGGAGGCCACGAGCAGTACTTC. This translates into CAITSGLAGGGGHEQYF.

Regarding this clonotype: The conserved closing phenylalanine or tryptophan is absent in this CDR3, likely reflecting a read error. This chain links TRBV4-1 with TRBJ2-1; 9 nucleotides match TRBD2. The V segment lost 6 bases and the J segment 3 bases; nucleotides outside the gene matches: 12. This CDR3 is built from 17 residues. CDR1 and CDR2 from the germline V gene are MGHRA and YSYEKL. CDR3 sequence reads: CASSQPWGLADYNEQFL. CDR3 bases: TGCGCCAGCAGTCAACCGTGGGGACTAGCAGACTACAATGAGCAGTTCTTA.

The DNA of the CDR3 is TGCAGTGCTTCCGGCGCGGGGACTCCCACCGGGGAGCTGTTTTTT. Translation gives CSASGAGTPTGELFF. V and J are TRBV20-1 and TRBJ2-2, with D possibly matching TRBD2 (6 bases). This CDR3 is built from 15 residues. The V gene's germline CDR1 is DFQATT and CDR2 SNEGSKA (reference sequence). Trimming took 5 bases from V and 4 from J, leaving 17 bases between them.

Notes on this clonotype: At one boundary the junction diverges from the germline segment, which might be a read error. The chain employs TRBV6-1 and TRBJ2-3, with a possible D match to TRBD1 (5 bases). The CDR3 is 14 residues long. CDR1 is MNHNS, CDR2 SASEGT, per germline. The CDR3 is CAGTYRTLTDTQYF. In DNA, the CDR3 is TGTGCCGGCACCTACAGGACCCTCACAGATACACAGTATTTT.

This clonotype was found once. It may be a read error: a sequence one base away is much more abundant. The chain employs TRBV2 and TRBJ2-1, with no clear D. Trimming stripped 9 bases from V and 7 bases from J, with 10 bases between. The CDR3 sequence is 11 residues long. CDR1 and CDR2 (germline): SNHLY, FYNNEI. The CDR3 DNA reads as TGTGCCAGTACCAAGAGGAATGAGCAGTTCTTC. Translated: CASTKRNEQFF.

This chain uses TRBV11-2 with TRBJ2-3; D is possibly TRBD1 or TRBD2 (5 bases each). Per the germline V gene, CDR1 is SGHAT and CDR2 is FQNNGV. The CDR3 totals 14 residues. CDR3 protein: CARGAREPAHTQYF. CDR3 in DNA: TGTGCAAGAGGGGCACGGGAACCCGCACATACGCAGTATTTT.

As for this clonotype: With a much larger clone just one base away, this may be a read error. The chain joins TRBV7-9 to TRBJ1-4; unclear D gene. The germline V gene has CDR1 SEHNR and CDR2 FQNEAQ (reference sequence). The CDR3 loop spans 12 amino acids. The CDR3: CASSLSNERLFF. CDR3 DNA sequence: TGTGCCAGCAGCTTAAGTAATGAAAGACTGTTTTTT.

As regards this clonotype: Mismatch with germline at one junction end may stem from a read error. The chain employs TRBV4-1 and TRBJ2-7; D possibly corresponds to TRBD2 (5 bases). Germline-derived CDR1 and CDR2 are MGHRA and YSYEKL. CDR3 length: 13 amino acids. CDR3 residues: CDSSREYNYEQYF. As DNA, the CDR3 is TGCGACAGCAGCCGGGAATACAACTACGAGCAGTACTTC.

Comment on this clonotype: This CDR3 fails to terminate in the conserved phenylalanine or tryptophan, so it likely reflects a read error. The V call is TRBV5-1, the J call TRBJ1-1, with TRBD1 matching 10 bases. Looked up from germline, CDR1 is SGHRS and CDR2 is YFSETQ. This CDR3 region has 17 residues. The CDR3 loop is CASSQKTGGAGNIEAFS. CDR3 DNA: TGCGCCAGCAGCCAGAAGACAGGGGGCGCAGGTAACATTGAAGCTTTCTCT.

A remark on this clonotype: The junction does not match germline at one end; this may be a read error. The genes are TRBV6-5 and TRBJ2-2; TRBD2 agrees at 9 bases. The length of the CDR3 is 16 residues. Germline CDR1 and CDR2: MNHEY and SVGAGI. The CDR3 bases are TGTGCCAGCGGTTCCTTGAGCGGGAGGAATACCGGGGAGCTATTTTTT. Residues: CASGSLSGRNTGELFF.

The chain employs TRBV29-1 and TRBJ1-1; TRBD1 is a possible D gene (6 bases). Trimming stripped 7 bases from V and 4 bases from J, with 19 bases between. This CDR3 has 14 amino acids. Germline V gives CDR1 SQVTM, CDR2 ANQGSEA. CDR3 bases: TGCAGCGCGGACAGTACAGAAAGGAGCACTGAAGCTTTCTTT. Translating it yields CSADSTERSTEAFF.